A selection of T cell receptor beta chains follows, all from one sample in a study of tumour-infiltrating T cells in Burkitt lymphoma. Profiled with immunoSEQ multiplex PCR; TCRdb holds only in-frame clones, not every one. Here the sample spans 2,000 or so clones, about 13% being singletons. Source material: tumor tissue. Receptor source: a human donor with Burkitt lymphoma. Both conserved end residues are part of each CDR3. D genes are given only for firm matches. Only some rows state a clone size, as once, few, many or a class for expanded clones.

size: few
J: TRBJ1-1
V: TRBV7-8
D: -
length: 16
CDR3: CASSPHLRQMNTEAFF
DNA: TGTGCCAGCAGCCCCCACCTCCGACAGATGAACACTGAAGCTTTCTTT

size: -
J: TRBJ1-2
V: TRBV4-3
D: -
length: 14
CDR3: CASSQVGEAWGYTF
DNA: TGCGCCAGCAGCCAAGTGGGCGAGGCCTGGGGCTACACCTTC

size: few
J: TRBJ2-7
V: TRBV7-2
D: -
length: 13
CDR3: CASSPRGSNEQYF
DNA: TGTGCCAGCAGCCCTAGGGGGTCGAACGAGCAGTACTTC

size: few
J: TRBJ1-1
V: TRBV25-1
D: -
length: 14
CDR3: CASSEAGRHTEAFF
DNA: TGTGCCAGCAGTGAAGCGGGCAGACACACTGAAGCTTTCTTT

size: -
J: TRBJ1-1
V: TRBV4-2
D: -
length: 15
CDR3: CASSQVGRENTEAFF
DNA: TGTGCCAGCAGCCAAGTTGGGCGGGAGAACACTGAAGCTTTCTTT

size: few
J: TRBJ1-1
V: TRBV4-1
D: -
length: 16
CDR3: CASSQPTQGGNTEAFF
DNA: TGCGCCAGCAGCCAGCCCACCCAAGGTGGGAACACTGAAGCTTTCTTT

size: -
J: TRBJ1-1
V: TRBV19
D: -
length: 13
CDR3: CASSIRGAGEAFF
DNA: TGTGCCAGTAGTATCAGAGGGGCGGGGGAAGCTTTCTTT

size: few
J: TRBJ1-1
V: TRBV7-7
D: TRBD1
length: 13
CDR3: CASSLDRGTEAFF
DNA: TGTGCTAGCAGCCTGGACAGGGGCACTGAAGCTTTCTTT

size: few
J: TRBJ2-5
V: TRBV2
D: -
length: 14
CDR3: CASRRALKEETQYF
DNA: TGTGCCAGCAGGAGGGCCCTAAAAGAGGAGACCCAGTACTTC

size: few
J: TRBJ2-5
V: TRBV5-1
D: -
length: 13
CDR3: CASSSGLIETQYF
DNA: TGCGCCAGCAGCTCGGGCCTGATAGAGACCCAGTACTTC

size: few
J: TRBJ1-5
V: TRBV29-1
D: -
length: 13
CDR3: CSAGAGSNQPQHF
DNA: TGCAGCGCCGGGGCGGGGAGCAATCAGCCCCAGCATTTT

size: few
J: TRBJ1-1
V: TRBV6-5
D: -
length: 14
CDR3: CASSYGGWSTEAFF
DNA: TGTGCCAGCAGTTACGGGGGGTGGAGCACTGAAGCTTTCTTT

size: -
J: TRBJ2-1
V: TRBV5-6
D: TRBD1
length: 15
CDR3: CASSLRRQGYNEQFF
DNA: TGTGCCAGCAGCTTGAGACGACAGGGCTACAATGAGCAGTTCTTC

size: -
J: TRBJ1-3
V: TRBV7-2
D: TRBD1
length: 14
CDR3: CASSLTGGGNTIYF
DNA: TGTGCCAGCAGCTTAACAGGGGGTGGAAACACCATATATTTT

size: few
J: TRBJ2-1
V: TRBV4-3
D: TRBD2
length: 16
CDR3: CASSQDSLAGYNEQFF
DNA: TGCGCCAGCAGCCAAGACAGCCTAGCGGGTTACAATGAGCAGTTCTTC

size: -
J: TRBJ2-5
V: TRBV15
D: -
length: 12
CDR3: CATSRGDETQYF
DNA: TGTGCCACCAGCAGAGGGGATGAGACCCAGTACTTC

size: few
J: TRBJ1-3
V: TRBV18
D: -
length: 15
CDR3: CASSYEQSSGNTIYF
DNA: TGTGCCAGCTCCTACGAACAGAGCTCTGGAAACACCATATATTTT

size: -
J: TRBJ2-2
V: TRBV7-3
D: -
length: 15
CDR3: CASSPGGITTGELFF
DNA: TGTGCCAGCAGCCCTGGGGGAATTACCACCGGGGAGCTGTTTTTT

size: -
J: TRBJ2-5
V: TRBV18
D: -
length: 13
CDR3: CASSPHKTETQYF
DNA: TGTGCCAGCTCACCACACAAGACGGAGACCCAGTACTTC

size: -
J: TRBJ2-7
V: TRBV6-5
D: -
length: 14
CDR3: CASSLWDGAYEQYF
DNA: TGTGCCAGCAGTTTATGGGACGGAGCCTACGAGCAGTACTTC

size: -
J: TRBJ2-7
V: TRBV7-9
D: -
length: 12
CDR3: CASVGEGHEQYF
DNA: TGTGCCAGCGTAGGCGAGGGTCACGAGCAGTACTTC

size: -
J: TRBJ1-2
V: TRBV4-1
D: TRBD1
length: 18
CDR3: CASSQLPRRDRGTWGYTF
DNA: TGCGCCAGCAGCCAATTACCCCGTCGGGACAGGGGAACGTGGGGCTACACCTTC

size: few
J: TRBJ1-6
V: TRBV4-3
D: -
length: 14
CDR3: CASSQTGSSSPLHF
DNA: TGCGCCAGCAGCCAAACAGGGAGTAGTTCACCCCTCCACTTT

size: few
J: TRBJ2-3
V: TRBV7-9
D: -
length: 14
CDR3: CASSPGGLTDTQYF
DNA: TGTGCCAGCAGCCCGGGGGGCCTCACAGATACGCAGTATTTT

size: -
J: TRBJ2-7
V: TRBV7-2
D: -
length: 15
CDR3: CASSPPQLGTHEQYF
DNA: TGTGCCAGCAGCCCCCCTCAGCTGGGCACCCACGAGCAGTACTTC

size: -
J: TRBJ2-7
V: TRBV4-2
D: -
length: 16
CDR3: CASSQTGRVDDYEQYF
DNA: TGTGCCAGCAGCCAAACCGGTAGGGTGGATGACTACGAGCAGTACTTC

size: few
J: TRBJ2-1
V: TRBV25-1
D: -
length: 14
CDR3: CASSESGDYNEQFF
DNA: TGTGCCAGCAGTGAATCGGGCGACTACAATGAGCAGTTCTTC

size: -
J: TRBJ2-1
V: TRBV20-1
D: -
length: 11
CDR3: CSARDIFGEFF
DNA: TGCAGTGCTAGAGATATTTTTGGGGAGTTCTTC

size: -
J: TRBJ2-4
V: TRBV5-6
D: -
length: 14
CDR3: CASSLWAPVDIQYF
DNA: TGTGCCAGCAGCTTGTGGGCCCCGGTGGACATTCAGTACTTC

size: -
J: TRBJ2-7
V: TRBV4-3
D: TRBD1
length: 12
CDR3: CVSSQGQGEQYF
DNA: TGCGTCAGCAGCCAAGGACAGGGCGAGCAGTACTTC

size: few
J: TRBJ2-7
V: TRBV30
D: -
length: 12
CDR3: CAWSVRRYEQYF
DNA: TGTGCCTGGAGTGTAAGGCGTTACGAGCAGTACTTC

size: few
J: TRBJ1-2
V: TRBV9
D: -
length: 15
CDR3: CASSVAETVNYGYTF
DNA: TGTGCCAGCAGCGTAGCTGAGACCGTCAACTATGGCTACACCTTC

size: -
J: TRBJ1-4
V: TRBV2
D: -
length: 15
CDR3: CASSEEGQGYEKLFF
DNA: TGTGCCAGCAGTGAAGAGGGTCAGGGCTACGAAAAACTGTTTTTT

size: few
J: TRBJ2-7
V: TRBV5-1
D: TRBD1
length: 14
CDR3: CASSAGTGRREQYF
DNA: TGCGCCAGCAGCGCCGGGACAGGGAGGCGTGAGCAGTACTTC

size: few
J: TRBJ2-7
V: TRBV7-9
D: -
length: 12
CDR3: CASVGEDHEQYF
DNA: TGTGCCAGCGTAGGCGAGGATCACGAGCAGTACTTC

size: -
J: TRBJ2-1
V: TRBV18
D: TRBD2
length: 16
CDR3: CASSPPWVAGADEQFF
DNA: TGTGCCAGCTCACCACCCTGGGTAGCGGGGGCCGATGAGCAGTTCTTC

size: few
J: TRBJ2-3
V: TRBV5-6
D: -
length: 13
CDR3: CASSLAGLGLQYF
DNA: TGTGCCAGCAGCTTGGCCGGCTTAGGACTGCAGTATTTT

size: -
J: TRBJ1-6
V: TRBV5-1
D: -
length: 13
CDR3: CASSGKGNSPLHF
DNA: TGCGCCAGCAGCGGCAAAGGAAATTCACCCCTCCACTTT

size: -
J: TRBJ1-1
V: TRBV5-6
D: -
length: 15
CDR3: CASSVDRLGYTEAFF
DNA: TGTGCCAGCAGCGTTGACAGGTTGGGGTACACTGAAGCTTTCTTT

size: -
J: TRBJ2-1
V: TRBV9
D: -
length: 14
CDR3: CASSVGAPYNEQFF
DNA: TGTGCCAGCAGCGTGGGGGCCCCCTACAATGAGCAGTTCTTC

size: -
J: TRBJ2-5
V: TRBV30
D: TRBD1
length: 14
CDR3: CAWSVGQGAETQYF
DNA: TGTGCCTGGAGTGTGGGCCAGGGGGCCGAGACCCAGTACTTC

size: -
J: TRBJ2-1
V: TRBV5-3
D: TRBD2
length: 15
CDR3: CARSLKCGGADEQFF
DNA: TGTGCCAGAAGCTTGAAGTGCGGGGGGGCCGATGAGCAGTTCTTC

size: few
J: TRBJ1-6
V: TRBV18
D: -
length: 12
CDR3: CASSPVGGFLHF
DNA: TGTGCCAGCTCACCAGTGGGAGGTTTCCTCCACTTT

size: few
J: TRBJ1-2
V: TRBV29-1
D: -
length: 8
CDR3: CSVGGYTF
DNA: TGCAGCGTTGGTGGCTACACCTTC

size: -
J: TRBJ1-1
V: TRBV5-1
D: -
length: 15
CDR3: CASSTLVGVNTEAFF
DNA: TGCGCCAGCAGCACACTTGTGGGGGTGAACACTGAAGCTTTCTTT

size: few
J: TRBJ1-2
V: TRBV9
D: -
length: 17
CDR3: CASSQWGQQGEIDGYTF
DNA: TGTGCCAGCAGCCAGTGGGGGCAACAGGGCGAGATAGATGGCTACACCTTC

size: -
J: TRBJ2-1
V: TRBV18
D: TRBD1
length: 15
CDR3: CASSPIPDRGGEQFF
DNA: TGTGCCAGCTCACCGATTCCGGACAGGGGAGGAGAGCAGTTCTTC

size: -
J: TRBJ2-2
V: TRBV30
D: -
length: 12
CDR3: CAWRANTGELFF
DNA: TGTGCCTGGAGGGCCAACACCGGGGAGCTGTTTTTT

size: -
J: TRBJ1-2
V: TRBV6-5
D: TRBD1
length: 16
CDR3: CASSYRLRDSSYGYTF
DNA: TGTGCCAGCAGTTACCGACTCCGGGACAGCTCCTATGGCTACACCTTC

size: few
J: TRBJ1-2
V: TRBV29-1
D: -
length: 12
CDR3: CSVTSSNYGYTF
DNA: TGCAGCGTGACGTCTTCTAACTATGGCTACACCTTC